This T cell receptor (beta chain) was observed in a study of shared clonotypes between healthy human individuals. This CDR3 is built from 15 residues. With 5 bases removed from V and 2 bases from J, the gap between germline ends came to 12 bases. Per germline, CDR1 SNHLY and CDR2 FYNNEI. TCRdb's copy holds only in-frame clones and misses some; the assay was immunoSEQ multiplex PCR. Here the sample spans about 2.3 million clones, around 90% being singletons. The source material was naive CD4+ T cells from PBMCs. Stated subset: CD45RA+ positively selected. The J gene is TRBJ2-2, the V gene TRBV2; no definite D call. The receptor was derived from a man between 18 and 29 years old in good health. Some clones in this sample may be carry-over from other donors' samples. The chain's CDR3 is CASSRVGLNTGELFF. CDR3 in DNA: TGTGCCAGCAGTAGGGTGGGCCTCAACACCGGGGAGCTGTTTTTT. Full variable domain (rest looked up from reference TRBV2 and TRBJ2-2): EPEVTQTPSHQVTQMGQEVILRCVPISNHLYFYWYRQILGQKVEFLVSFYNNEISEKSEIFDDQFSVERPDGSNFTLKIRSTKLEDSAMYFCASSRVGLNTGELFFGEGSRLTVL.